The text below deals with one T cell receptor beta chain. This entry comes from a study of blood T cell repertoires in COVID-19. The V and J ends lost 6 bases and 8 bases, in that order; junction bases with no gene match: 2. From germline, CDR1 is MNHEY and CDR2 SVGAGI. The CDR3 consists of 13 residues. Original processing methods: Quantification of nucleated cells was approximated via reference gene primer amplification. Clones were sequenced by immunoSEQ multiplex PCR, and TCRdb holds only the in-frame ones, with some missing. V, J and clone size reflect that table, while D and trimming were determined from the DNA. The repertoire includes almost 50,000 clones, about 88% of them detected once, and under 4.5% sits in the top ten.

The J gene is TRBJ1-6, the V gene TRBV6-5; 9 bases are shared with TRBD1. Sequencing input: peripheral blood. This clonotype was sampled from a human donor in a cohort sampled during active COVID-19. The CDR3, as DNA: TGTGCCAGCAGGGACAGGGGTCATTCACCCCTCCACTTT. This translates into CASRDRGHSPLHF.